Included here is one T cell receptor (beta chain) sequence, with context. This clone was counted once. Its antigen specificity is not known. No base qualities exist here, and no much larger clone lies one base off it. Each PCR received spiked-in synthetic TCR analog templates so that absolute template abundance could be estimated from read counts. The immunoSEQ assay used bias-controlled V and J gene primers to amplify TCRbeta CDR3 regions from genomic DNA. Sequencing of rearranged TCRbeta segments was performed at approximately 20X coverage. As for the original processing: Clustering was used to correct sequencing errors, and CDR3s were annotated against IMGT so that V, D and J genes could be assigned. Downstream analyses used only productive TCRbeta rearrangements and left out out-of-frame or stop-codon sequences. Clonality was computed as one minus Shannon entropy normalized by the log of the number of unique productive sequences. Fisher's exact test with Benjamini-Hochberg correction, using a cutoff of adjusted p below 0.01, was how clones that differed between time points or between blood and tumor were identified. TCRdb took over this immuneACCESS table, retaining in-frame rearrangements with V and J assigned. Such tables are incomplete; in checked studies, under half of the missing clones stem from an unresolved V gene, and the remainder is unexplained. V, J and clone size are taken as reported in that table, and D and trimming were inferred from the DNA itself. This sample is represented by about 48,000 clones; 80% to 90% of them were singletons. Of the sample, about 10% falls within the top ten clones.

The data originate from a study of PD-L1 blockade in urothelial cancer (dated by TCRdb to the late 2010s). Background on the whole study: Every patient began therapy in the mid-2010s and was given atezolizumab 1,200 mg intravenously every 3 weeks. Pretreatment blood TCR-seq was available for about 27 patients, at least one posttreatment blood collection was obtained for 25 or so patients, and tumor TCR-seq was available for 25 or so patients. Blood samples were analyzed 3 weeks after the start of treatment (second dose) and 6 weeks after the start of treatment. Pretreatment tumor samples, along with matched peripheral blood collected serially before and after atezolizumab treatment, underwent TCR sequencing. In the same patients, whole exome sequencing and RNA sequencing of pretreatment tumors were performed in addition to TCR sequencing. Blood samples gave a median of about 140,000 T cells and tens of thousands of unique TCRs, with a median clonality of roughly 0.08. Durable clinical benefit was achieved by nine patients and was not achieved by 20 patients. An exploratory multi-omic analysis was conducted of the somatic, immune and clinical correlates of response to PD-L1 blockade with atezolizumab in urothelial cancer. Durable clinical benefit was defined as a progression-free survival longer than 6 months, and TCR features were additionally tested against progression-free survival and overall survival. About 90% of the roughly 29 patients were males with bladder-origin urothelial cancer, and about 60% of the roughly 29 reported a prior smoking history. An ECOG performance status of 0 or 1 was recorded for the patients, and 0 to 3 prior chemotherapy regimens had been received by the patients.

From the cysteine through the phenylalanine, the CDR3 covers 13 amino acids. The entry retains the CDR3 DNA only, 39 bases that are in frame from base 1. The germline V gene gives CDR1 as MDHEN and CDR2 as SYDVKM. The junction carries 12 bases between V and J, which are trimmed by 6 bases and 3 bases respectively. Interpreted using the paper, the time point label stands for: peripheral blood 6 weeks after treatment start. A cohort of approximately 31 patients with locally advanced or metastatic urothelial carcinoma, treated at Memorial Sloan Kettering on a trial protocol, was included. Peripheral blood mononuclear cells were collected pretreatment and during treatment, with between 1 and 8 total time points per patient. The Qiagen DNeasy Blood extraction kit was used to purify genomic DNA from total PBMCs and from tumor samples. PBMCs were collected pretreatment and during treatment, and were isolated and stored as previously described.

The research as a whole found: Improved progression-free and overall survival was associated with having pretreatment peripheral blood TCR clonality below the median. Because the sample size was small (n of about 30) and many of the analyses were exploratory, the results are meant to be hypothesis-generating. Greater expansion of tumor-associated TCR clones in peripheral blood 3 weeks after the start of treatment was observed in patients with durable benefit (n of about 21, p = 0.022).

The sequenced sample was PBMCs, obtained around atezolizumab (anti-PD-L1) treatment. This sequence was found in a man between 65 and 85 years old with urothelial cancer. The receptor chain draws on TRBV28 and TRBJ2-7; the D gene is perhaps TRBD2, from 6 matching bases. In nucleotides, the sequence is TGTGCCAGCAGCCGGGGGACGGGCTACGAGCAGTACTTC. Its amino acids are CASSRGTGYEQYF.